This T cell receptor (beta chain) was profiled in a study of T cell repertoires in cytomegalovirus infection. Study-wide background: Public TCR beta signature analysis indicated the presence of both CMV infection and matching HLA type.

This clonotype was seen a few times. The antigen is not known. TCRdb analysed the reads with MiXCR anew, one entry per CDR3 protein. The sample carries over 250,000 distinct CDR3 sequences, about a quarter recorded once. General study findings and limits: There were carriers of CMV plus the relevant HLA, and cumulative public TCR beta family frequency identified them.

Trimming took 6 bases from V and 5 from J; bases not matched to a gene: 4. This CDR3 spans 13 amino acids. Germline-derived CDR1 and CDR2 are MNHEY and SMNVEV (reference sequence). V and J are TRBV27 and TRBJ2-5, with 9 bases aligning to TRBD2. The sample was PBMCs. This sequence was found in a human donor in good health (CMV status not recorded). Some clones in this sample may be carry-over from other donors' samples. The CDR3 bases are TGTGCCAGCAGACTTAGCGGGAGCGAGACCCAGTACTTC. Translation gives CASRLSGSETQYF.